These 26 T cell receptor beta chains were sequenced from one sample in a study of blood T cell repertoires in COVID-19. TCRdb's copy holds only in-frame clones and misses some; the assay was immunoSEQ multiplex PCR. The sample includes around 200,000 clones, roughly 90% of them seen just once. Sequenced input: PBMCs or T cells enriched from blood (not recorded which). The receptors here all came from a woman aged 35 to 49 with acute COVID-19.

V and J are TRBV9 and TRBJ2-3, with 10 bases identical to TRBD2. Per the germline V gene, CDR1 is SGDLS and CDR2 is YYNGEE. CDR3 length: 17 amino acids. Germline trimming cut 3 bases from V and 2 bases from J; bases unmatched to any gene: 9. The CDR3 DNA reads as TGTGCCAGCAGCGCCTCGGATAGCGGGGGGCCCACAGATACGCAGTATTTT. This codes for CASSASDSGGPTDTQYF.

This clone was recorded only once. V and J are TRBV27 and TRBJ1-5; 8 bases agree with TRBD1. This CDR3 comprises 16 residues. CDR1 is MNHEY and CDR2 is SMNVEV in the germline V gene (reference sequence). The V and J ends lost 6 bases and 1 base, in that order; junction bases with no gene match: 8. CDR3 amino acids: CASSDKGQGSNQPQHF. As DNA, the CDR3 is TGTGCCAGCAGCGATAAAGGACAGGGAAGCAATCAGCCCCAGCATTTT.

The V call is TRBV5-1, the J call TRBJ2-1, with 9 bases identical to TRBD1. The J segment lost 9 bases and the V segment lost 4 bases, leaving 11 bases of the junction unmatched. CDR1 is SGHRS and CDR2 is YFSETQ in the germline V gene. This CDR3 contains 15 residues. CDR3 coding DNA: TGCGCCAGCAGCATCATGACAGGGGGGACTGGTGAGCAGTTCTTC. Protein product: CASSIMTGGTGEQFF.

The chain uses TRBV19 and TRBJ1-6; D is unresolved. In germline, CDR1 is LNHDA, CDR2 SQIVND (reference sequence). This CDR3 has 15 amino acids. The V end lost 0 bases, the J end lost 5 bases, and 8 bases lay between the germline ends. CDR3 nucleotides: TGTGCCAGTAGTATAGAGGGCAGAAATAATTCACCCCTCCACTTT. As protein: CASSIEGRNNSPLHF.

This clone was seen just once. J is TRBJ1-2 and V is TRBV7-9, with 9 bases fitting TRBD1. The CDR3 consists of 14 residues. V dropped 5 bases and J dropped 7; count of bases not matched to a gene: 8. Germline V gene data show CDR1 as SEHNR and CDR2 as FQNEAQ (reference sequence). The chain's CDR3 is CASSVTGGLSGYTF. CDR3 sequence (DNA): TGTGCCAGCAGCGTCACAGGGGGCTTATCTGGCTACACCTTC.

The V and J genes are TRBV3-1 (or the pseudogene TRBV3-2) and TRBJ2-1, with 9 bases identical to TRBD2. Germline CDR1 LGHDT, CDR2 YNNKEL (reference sequence). CDR3 length: 15 residues. The J segment lost 4 bases and the V segment lost 4 bases, leaving 5 bases of the junction unmatched. The CDR3: CASSPLAGPYNEQFF. CDR3 DNA: TGTGCCAGCAGCCCCCTAGCGGGGCCGTACAATGAGCAGTTCTTC.

The rearrangement uses TRBV4-1 and TRBJ1-2; no clear D. This CDR3 comprises 14 residues. Germline loops: CDR1 MGHRA, CDR2 YSYEKL. Between the trimmed V and J ends, which lost 0 bases and 2 bases, there was a span of 7 bases. The CDR3 DNA follows: TGCGCCAGCAGCCAAGATGGGGAGAACTATGGCTACACCTTC. This gives the protein CASSQDGENYGYTF.

Here the CDR3 reads CSARGRSTTF. For the CDR3, the DNA is TGCAGTGCTAGAGGACGGAGTACGACCTTC. V gene TRBV20-1 combines with J gene TRBJ1-2; no clear D gene. The CDR3 runs to 10 residues. The germline CDR1 and CDR2 sequences are DFQATT and SNEGSKA (reference sequence). Trimming cost V 1 base and J 14 bases, with 11 bases left between them.

In its sample, this clone was seen once. The rearrangement uses TRBV5-1 and TRBJ1-4; TRBD1 matches 11 bases. CDR1 and CDR2 (germline): SGHRS, YFSETQ. The CDR3 runs to 17 residues. The V gene end was trimmed by 0 bases and the J gene end by 3 bases; junction bases not matched to a gene: 4. CDR3 DNA sequence: TGCGCCAGCAGCTTGGGGACAGGGGGCTCGCCTAATGAAAAACTGTTTTTT. This gives the protein CASSLGTGGSPNEKLFF.

V and J are TRBV18 and TRBJ1-2; D possibly corresponds to TRBD1 (6 bases). CDR1 and CDR2 from the germline V gene are KGHSH and LQKENI. This CDR3 is 14 amino acids long. The V end was cut by 0 bases, the J end by 4 bases, with 9 bases between. The chain's CDR3 is CASSPPRDTYGYTF. As DNA, the CDR3 is TGTGCCAGCTCACCACCACGGGACACCTATGGCTACACCTTC.

This chain uses TRBV4-1 with TRBJ2-1; D perhaps matches TRBD2 (5 bases). Germline values: CDR1 MGHRA, CDR2 YSYEKL. This CDR3 has 14 amino acids. V was cut by 1 base and J by 5 bases, with 9 bases left in between. CDR3 coding DNA: TGCGCCAGCAGCCAAGGTGACTATAACAATGAGCAGTTCTTC. Translated: CASSQGDYNNEQFF.

This clone was observed a handful of times. The chain combines TRBV20-1 with TRBJ2-3; D is perhaps TRBD2 (5 bases). V lost 3 bases to trimming and J lost 3 bases, with 7 bases between them. Germline V gene lookup returns CDR1 DFQATT and CDR2 SNEGSKA (reference sequence). The CDR3 is 12 residues long. This CDR3 reads CSASGGTDTQYF. In DNA, the CDR3 is TGCAGTGCTAGTGGAGGTACAGATACGCAGTATTTT.

The V and J genes are TRBV5-6 and TRBJ1-6, with 7 positions matching TRBD1. The germline V gene has CDR1 SGHDT and CDR2 YYEEEE. This CDR3 has 13 residues. Trimming took 4 bases from V and 12 from J; bases not matched to a gene: 7. The CDR3 DNA reads TGTGCCAGCAGCCCCGGGACAGCCCAACCCCTCCACTTT. Translating gives CASSPGTAQPLHF.

The rearrangement joins TRBV9 to TRBJ2-3, with 12 bases identical to TRBD1. The CDR3 loop spans 18 amino acids. CDR1 and CDR2 from the germline V gene are SGDLS and YYNGEE. Losses at the gene ends were 4 bases for V and 1 base for J; bases not matched to a gene: 10. The chain's CDR3 is CASSTRDRGRRGTDTQYF. The CDR3 DNA is TGTGCCAGCAGCACCCGGGACAGGGGGCGACGAGGCACAGATACGCAGTATTTT.

The genes are TRBV2 and TRBJ1-2; 8 bases agree with TRBD1. The CDR3 consists of 15 residues. Germline V gene lookup returns CDR1 SNHLY and CDR2 FYNNEI. After removal of 0 bases from V and 8 bases from J, the junction contained 8 bases not matched to a gene. The chain's CDR3 is CASSEAGDRYLGYTF. The CDR3 DNA follows: TGTGCCAGCAGTGAAGCGGGGGACAGGTATCTCGGCTACACCTTC.

This clone appeared a single time. This chain joins TRBV6-2 or TRBV6-3 and TRBJ1-4; D gene ambiguous. Germline values: CDR1 MNHEY, CDR2 SVGEGT. V was clipped by 5 bases and J by 6 bases, with 10 bases between them. CDR3 length: 13 residues. DNA for the CDR3: TGTGCCAGCAGTAAAGGCGAGGATGAAAAACTGTTTTTT. This sequence encodes CASSKGEDEKLFF.

J is TRBJ2-2 and V is TRBV14; a possible D gene is TRBD2 (5 bases). V was pared by 0 bases and J by 10 bases, with 9 bases between. Germline V gives CDR1 SGHDN, CDR2 FVKESK. This CDR3 is built from 13 residues. The DNA for the CDR3 is TGTGCCAGCAGCCAAGATTCGGGGTCGGAGCTGTTTTTT. It yields the protein CASSQDSGSELFF.

This chain links TRBV7-8 with TRBJ1-5; TRBD1 is a possible D gene (6 bases). V shed 1 base and J shed 0 bases, with 10 bases lying between them. The CDR3 loop spans 16 amino acids. From germline, CDR1 is SGHVS and CDR2 FQNEAQ. CDR3 nucleotide sequence: TGTGCCAGCAGCTTAGGACAGGCCTTTAGCAATCAGCCCCAGCATTTT. Its translation is CASSLGQAFSNQPQHF.

This chain uses TRBV6-6 with TRBJ1-5, with D unresolved. Trimming removed 1 base from V and 6 bases from J, with 10 bases in between. This CDR3 is 14 amino acids long. Germline-derived CDR1 and CDR2 are MNHNY and SVGAGI (reference sequence). The CDR3 region is CASSYLQATQPQHF. The DNA of the CDR3 is TGTGCCAGCAGTTACTTGCAGGCTACTCAGCCCCAGCATTTT.

The gene calls are TRBV18 and TRBJ2-7; 8 nucleotides line up with TRBD1. Germline CDR1 KGHSH, CDR2 LQKENI. Trimming took 8 bases from V and 5 from J; bases not matched to a gene: 11. This CDR3 has 14 amino acids. CDR3 sequence: CASHAGTGIHEQYV. DNA of the CDR3: TGTGCCAGCCACGCCGGGACAGGAATACACGAGCAGTACGTC.

The chain links TRBV28 to TRBJ1-1; possible D gene TRBD1, 5 bases. This CDR3 has 14 residues. Germline loops: CDR1 MDHEN, CDR2 SYDVKM. V dropped 5 bases and J dropped 5 bases, with 15 bases sitting between them. The CDR3 sequence is CASSRAGGGTEAFF. The CDR3 DNA reads as TGTGCCAGCAGTCGGGCCGGGGGGGGAACTGAAGCTTTCTTT.

This chain uses TRBV2 with TRBJ2-3; 9 positions agree with TRBD1. The germline CDR1 and CDR2 sequences are SNHLY and FYNNEI. This CDR3 is built from 14 residues. V was clipped by 7 bases and J by 6 bases; unmatched bases: 8. CDR3 residues: CASIPDRGGDTQYF. CDR3 DNA sequence: TGTGCCAGCATTCCGGACAGGGGAGGTGATACGCAGTATTTT.

This chain joins TRBV4-3 and TRBJ1-1; TRBD1 is a possible D gene (6 bases). V was trimmed by 5 bases and J by 10 bases, leaving 17 bases between them. CDR3 size: 13 residues. In germline, CDR1 is LGHNA, CDR2 YSLEER. The CDR3 nucleotides are TGCGCCAGCAGCTCTGGTCTGGGGGCACCAGCTTTCTTT. Translated, it gives CASSSGLGAPAFF.

The rearrangement links TRBV5-1 to TRBJ1-2; TRBD1 matches 7 bases. The CDR3 is 15 amino acids. The trim removed 0 bases at V and 1 base at J, leaving 3 bases unmatched. Looked up from germline, CDR1 is SGHRS and CDR2 is YFSETQ. CDR3 amino acids: CASSLATGVNYGYTF. The CDR3 DNA follows: TGCGCCAGCAGCTTGGCAACAGGGGTTAACTATGGCTACACCTTC.

The chain is built from TRBV30 and TRBJ1-2; D is unresolved. CDR1 is GTSNPN, CDR2 SVGIG, per germline (reference sequence). V lost 2 bases, J lost 5 bases, and 12 bases lay in between. CDR3 length equals 13 residues. In nucleotides, the CDR3 is TGTGCCTGGAGTTACTCAAAACCTTATGGCTACACCTTC. Encoded protein: CAWSYSKPYGYTF.

The gene calls are TRBV7-2 and TRBJ2-2; 14 bases align to TRBD2. The germline gives CDR1 SGHTA, CDR2 FQGNSA. The ends lost 8 bases at V and 3 bases at J; junction bases unmatched: 8. The CDR3 loop spans 17 amino acids. This CDR3 reads CASLRLAGGPHTGELFF. The CDR3 nucleotides are TGTGCCAGCCTACGACTAGCGGGGGGGCCGCACACCGGGGAGCTGTTTTTT. The whole variable domain, remainder taken from reference TRBV7-2 and TRBJ2-2, is GAGVSQSPSNKVTEKGKDVELRCDPISGHTALYWYRQSLGQGLEFLIYFQGNSAPDKSGLPSDRFSAERTGGSVSTLTIQRTQQEDSAVYLCASLRLAGGPHTGELFFGEGSRLTVL.